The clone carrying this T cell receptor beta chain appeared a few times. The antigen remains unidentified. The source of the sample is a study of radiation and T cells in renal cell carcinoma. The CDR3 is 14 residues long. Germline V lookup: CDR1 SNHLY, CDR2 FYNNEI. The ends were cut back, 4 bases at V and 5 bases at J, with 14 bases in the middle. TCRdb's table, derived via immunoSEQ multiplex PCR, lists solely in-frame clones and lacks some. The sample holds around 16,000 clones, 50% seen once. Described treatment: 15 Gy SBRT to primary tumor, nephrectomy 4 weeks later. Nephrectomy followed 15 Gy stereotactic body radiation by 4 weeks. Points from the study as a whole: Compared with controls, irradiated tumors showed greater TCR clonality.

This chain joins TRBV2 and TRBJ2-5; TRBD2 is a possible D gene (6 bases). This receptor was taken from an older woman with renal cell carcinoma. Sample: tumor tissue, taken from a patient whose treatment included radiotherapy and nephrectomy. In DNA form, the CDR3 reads TGTGCCAGCAGTGGAAGACTAGGCGCTGAGACCCAGTACTTC. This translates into CASSGRLGAETQYF.